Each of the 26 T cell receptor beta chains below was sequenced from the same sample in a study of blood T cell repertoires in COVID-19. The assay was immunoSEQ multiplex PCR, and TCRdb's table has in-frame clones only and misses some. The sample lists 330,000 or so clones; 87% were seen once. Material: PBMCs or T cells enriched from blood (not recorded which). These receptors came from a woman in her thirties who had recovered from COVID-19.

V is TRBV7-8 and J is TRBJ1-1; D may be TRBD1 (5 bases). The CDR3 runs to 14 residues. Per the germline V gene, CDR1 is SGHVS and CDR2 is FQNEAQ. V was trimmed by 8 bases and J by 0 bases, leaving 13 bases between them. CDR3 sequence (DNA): TGTGCCAGCGGACGACAGATAATGAACACTGAAGCTTTCTTT. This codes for CASGRQIMNTEAFF.

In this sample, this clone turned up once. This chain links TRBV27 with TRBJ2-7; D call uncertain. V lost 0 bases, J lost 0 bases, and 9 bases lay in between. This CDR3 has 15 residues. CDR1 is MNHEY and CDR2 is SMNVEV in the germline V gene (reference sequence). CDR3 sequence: CASSLSYGHSYEQYF. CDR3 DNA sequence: TGTGCCAGCAGTTTATCGTACGGTCACTCCTACGAGCAGTACTTC.

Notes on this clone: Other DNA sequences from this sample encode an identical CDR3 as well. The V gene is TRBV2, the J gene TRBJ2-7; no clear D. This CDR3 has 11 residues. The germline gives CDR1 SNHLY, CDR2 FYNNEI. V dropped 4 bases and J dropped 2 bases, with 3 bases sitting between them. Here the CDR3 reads CASSATYEQYF. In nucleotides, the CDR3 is TGTGCCAGCAGTGCCACCTACGAGCAGTACTTC. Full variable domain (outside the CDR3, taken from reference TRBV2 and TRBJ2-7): EPEVTQTPSHQVTQMGQEVILRCVPISNHLYFYWYRQILGQKVEFLVSFYNNEISEKSEIFDDQFSVERPDGSNFTLKIRSTKLEDSAMYFCASSATYEQYFGPGTRLTVT.

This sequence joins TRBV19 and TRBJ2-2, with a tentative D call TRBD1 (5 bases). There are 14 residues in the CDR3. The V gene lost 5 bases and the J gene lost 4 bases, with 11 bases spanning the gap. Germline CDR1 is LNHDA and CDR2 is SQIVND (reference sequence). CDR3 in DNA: TGTGCCAGTAGTGGGGCCCCCACCACCGGGGAGCTGTTTTTT. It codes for CASSGAPTTGELFF.

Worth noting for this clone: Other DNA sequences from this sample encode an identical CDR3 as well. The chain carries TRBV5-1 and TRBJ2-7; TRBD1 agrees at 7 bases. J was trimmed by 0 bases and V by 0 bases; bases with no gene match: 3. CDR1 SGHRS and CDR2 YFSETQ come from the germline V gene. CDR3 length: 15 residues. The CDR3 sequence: CASSLGQGSSYEQYF. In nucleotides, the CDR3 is TGCGCCAGCAGCTTGGGACAGGGAAGCTCCTACGAGCAGTACTTC.

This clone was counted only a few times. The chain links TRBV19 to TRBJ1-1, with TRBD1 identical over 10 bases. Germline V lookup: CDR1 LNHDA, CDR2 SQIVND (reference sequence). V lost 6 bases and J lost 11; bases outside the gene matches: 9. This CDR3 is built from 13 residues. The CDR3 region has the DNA TGTGCCAGTAGCTACGGGACAGGGGAAGGGGCTTTCTTT. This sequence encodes CASSYGTGEGAFF.

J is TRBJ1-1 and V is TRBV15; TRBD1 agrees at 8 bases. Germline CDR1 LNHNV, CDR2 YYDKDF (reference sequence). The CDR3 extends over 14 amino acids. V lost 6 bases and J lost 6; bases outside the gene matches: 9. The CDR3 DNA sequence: TGTGCCACCAGAATAACAGGGGGGTGGTCTGAAGCTTTCTTT. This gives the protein CATRITGGWSEAFF. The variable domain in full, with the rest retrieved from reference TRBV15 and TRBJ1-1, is DAMVIQNPRYQVTQFGKPVTLSCSQTLNHNVMYWYQQKSSQAPKLLFHYYDKDFNNEADTPDNFQSRRPNTSFCFLDIRSPGLGDTAMYLCATRITGGWSEAFFGQGTRLTVV.

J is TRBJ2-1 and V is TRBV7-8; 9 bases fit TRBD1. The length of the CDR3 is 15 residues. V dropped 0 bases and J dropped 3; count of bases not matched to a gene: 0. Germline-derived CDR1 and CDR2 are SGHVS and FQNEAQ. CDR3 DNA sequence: TGTGCCAGCAGCTTAGCGGGACAGGGCTACAATGAGCAGTTCTTC. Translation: CASSLAGQGYNEQFF.

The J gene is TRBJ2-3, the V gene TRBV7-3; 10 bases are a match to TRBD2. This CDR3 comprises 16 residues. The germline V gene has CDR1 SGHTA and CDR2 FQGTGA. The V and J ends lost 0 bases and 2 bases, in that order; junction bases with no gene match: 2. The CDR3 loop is CASSLTAGGFTDTQYF. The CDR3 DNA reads TGTGCCAGCAGCTTAACAGCGGGGGGGTTCACAGATACGCAGTATTTT. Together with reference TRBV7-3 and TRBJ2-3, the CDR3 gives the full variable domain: GAGVSQTPSNKVTEKGKYVELRCDPISGHTALYWYRQSLGQGPEFLIYFQGTGAADDSGLPNDRFFAVRPEGSVSTLKIQRTERGDSAVYLCASSLTAGGFTDTQYFGPGTRLTVL.

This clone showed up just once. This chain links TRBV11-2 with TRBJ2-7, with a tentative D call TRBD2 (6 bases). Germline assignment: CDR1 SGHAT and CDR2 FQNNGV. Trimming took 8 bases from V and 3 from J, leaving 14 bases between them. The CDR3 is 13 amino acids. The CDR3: CASGGTASYEQYF. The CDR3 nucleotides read TGTGCCAGCGGGGGGACTGCTAGCTACGAGCAGTACTTC.

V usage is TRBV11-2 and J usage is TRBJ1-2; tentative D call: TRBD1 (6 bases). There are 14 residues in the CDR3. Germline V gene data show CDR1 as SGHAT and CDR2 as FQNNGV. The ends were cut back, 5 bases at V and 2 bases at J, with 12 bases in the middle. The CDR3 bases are TGTGCCAGCAGCACCGTAACAGGGAACTATGGCTACACCTTC. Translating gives CASSTVTGNYGYTF.

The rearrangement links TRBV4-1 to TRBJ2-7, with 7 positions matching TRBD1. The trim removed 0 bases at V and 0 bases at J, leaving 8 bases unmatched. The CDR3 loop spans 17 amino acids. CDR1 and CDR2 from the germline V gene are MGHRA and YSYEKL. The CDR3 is CASSQEGGQAVSYEQYF. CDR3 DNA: TGCGCCAGCAGCCAAGAAGGAGGACAGGCCGTCTCCTACGAGCAGTACTTC.

CDR3 coding DNA: TGCGCCAGCAGCCTTGGGACAGGGGAAACCGGGGAGCTGTTTTTT. Protein: CASSLGTGETGELFF. J is TRBJ2-2 and V is TRBV5-1; 10 nucleotides line up with TRBD1. This CDR3 has 15 amino acids. The trim removed 4 bases at V and 5 bases at J, leaving 5 bases unmatched. The germline gives CDR1 SGHRS, CDR2 YFSETQ.

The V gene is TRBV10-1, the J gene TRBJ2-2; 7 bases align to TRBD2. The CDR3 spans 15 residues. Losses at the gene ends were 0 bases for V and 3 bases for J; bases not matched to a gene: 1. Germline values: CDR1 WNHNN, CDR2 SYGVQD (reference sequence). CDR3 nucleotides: TGCGCCAGCAGTGAGTCCCGGGGGGACACCGGGGAGCTGTTTTTT. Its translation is CASSESRGDTGELFF.

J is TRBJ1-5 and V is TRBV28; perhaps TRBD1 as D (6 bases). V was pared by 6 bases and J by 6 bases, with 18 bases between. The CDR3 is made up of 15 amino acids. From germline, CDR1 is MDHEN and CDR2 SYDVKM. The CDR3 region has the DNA TGTGCCAGCAGACTGGCCGGCAGGGGTGGTCAGCCCCAGCATTTT. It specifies CASRLAGRGGQPQHF.

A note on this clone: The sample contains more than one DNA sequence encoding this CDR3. In nucleotides, the CDR3 is TGTGCCAGCAGCTTAAGGGGGAATGAGCAGTTCTTC. Protein sequence: CASSLRGNEQFF. This rearrangement joins TRBV7-9 to TRBJ2-1; possible D gene TRBD1, 6 bases. Germline assignment: CDR1 SEHNR and CDR2 FQNEAQ (reference sequence). V gave up 2 bases and J gave up 7 bases, with 6 bases separating them. The CDR3 runs to 12 residues.

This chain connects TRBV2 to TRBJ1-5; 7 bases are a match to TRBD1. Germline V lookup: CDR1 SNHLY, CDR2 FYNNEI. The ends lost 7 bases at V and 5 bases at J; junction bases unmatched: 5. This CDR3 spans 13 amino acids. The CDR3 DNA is TGTGCCAGCAAGAGTACAGGGGATCAGCCCCAGCATTTT. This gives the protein CASKSTGDQPQHF. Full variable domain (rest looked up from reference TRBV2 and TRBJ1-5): EPEVTQTPSHQVTQMGQEVILRCVPISNHLYFYWYRQILGQKVEFLVSFYNNEISEKSEIFDDQFSVERPDGSNFTLKIRSTKLEDSAMYFCASKSTGDQPQHFGDGTRLSIL.

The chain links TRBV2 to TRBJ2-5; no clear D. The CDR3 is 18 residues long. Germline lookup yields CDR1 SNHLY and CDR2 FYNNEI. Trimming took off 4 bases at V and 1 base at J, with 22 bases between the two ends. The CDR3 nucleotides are TGTGCCAGCAGTGGTTCGGCAACTACGGTAAAGACCCAAGAGACCCAGTACTTC. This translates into CASSGSATTVKTQETQYF.

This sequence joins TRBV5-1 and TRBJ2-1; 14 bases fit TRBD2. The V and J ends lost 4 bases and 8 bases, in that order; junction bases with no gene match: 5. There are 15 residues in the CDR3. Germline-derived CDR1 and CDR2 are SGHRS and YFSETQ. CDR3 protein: CASSRGLAGVHEQFF. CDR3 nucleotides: TGCGCCAGCAGCAGGGGACTAGCGGGAGTCCATGAGCAGTTCTTC.

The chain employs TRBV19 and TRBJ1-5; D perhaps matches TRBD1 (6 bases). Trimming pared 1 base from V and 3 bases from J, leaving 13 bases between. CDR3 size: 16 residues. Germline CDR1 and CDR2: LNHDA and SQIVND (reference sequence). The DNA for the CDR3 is TGTGCCAGTAGTATAGGTTGGGGGGGCATCAATCAGCCCCAGCATTTT. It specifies CASSIGWGGINQPQHF.

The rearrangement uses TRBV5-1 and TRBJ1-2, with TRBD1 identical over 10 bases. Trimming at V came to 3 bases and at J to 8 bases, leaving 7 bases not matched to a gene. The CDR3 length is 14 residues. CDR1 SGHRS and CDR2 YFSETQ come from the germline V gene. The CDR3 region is CASSSGQGEGGYTF. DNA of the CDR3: TGCGCCAGCAGCTCCGGACAGGGGGAGGGCGGCTACACCTTC. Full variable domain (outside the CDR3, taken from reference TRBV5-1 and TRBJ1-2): KAGVTQTPRYLIKTRGQQVTLSCSPISGHRSVSWYQQTPGQGLQFLFEYFSETQRNKGNFPGRFSGRQFSNSRSEMNVSTLELGDSALYLCASSSGQGEGGYTFGSGTRLTVV.

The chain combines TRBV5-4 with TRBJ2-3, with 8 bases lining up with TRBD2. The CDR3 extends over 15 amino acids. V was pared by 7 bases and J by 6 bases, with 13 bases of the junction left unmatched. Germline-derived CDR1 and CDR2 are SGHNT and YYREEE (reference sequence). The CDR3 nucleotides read TGTGCCAGCTTCTGGGGTAGCGGGGACGTGGATACGCAGTATTTT. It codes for CASFWGSGDVDTQYF.

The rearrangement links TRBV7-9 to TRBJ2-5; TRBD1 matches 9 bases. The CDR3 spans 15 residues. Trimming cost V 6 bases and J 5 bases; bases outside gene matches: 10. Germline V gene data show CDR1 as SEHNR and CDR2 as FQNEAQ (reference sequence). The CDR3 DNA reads TGTGCCAGCAGATCGACAGGGGGAGATAGGGAGACCCAGTACTTC. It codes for CASRSTGGDRETQYF.

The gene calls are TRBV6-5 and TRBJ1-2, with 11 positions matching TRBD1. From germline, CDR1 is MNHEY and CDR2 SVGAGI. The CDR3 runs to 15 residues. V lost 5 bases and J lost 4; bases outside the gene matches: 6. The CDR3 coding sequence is TGTGCCAGCAGTCCCAGGACAGGGGGCCCCTATGGCTACACCTTC. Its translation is CASSPRTGGPYGYTF.

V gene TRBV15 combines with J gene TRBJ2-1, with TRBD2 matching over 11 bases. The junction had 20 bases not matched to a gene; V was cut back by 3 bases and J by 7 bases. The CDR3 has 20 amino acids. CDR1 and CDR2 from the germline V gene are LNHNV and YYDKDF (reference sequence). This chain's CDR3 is CATSRLWGASGGRNGNEQFF. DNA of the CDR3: TGTGCCACCAGCAGGCTCTGGGGGGCTAGCGGGGGGAGGAATGGTAATGAGCAGTTCTTC.

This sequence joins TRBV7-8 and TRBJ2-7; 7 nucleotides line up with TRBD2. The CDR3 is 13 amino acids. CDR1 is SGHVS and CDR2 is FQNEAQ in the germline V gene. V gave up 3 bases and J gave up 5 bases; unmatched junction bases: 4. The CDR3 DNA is TGTGCCAGCAGCTTGGCGGGAGTCCACGAGCAGTACTTC. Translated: CASSLAGVHEQYF. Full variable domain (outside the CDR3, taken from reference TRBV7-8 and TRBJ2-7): GAGVSQSPRYKVAKRGQDVALRCDPISGHVSLFWYQQALGQGPEFLTYFQNEAQLDKSGLPSDRFFAERPEGSVSTLKIQRTQQEDSAVYLCASSLAGVHEQYFGPGTRLTVT.